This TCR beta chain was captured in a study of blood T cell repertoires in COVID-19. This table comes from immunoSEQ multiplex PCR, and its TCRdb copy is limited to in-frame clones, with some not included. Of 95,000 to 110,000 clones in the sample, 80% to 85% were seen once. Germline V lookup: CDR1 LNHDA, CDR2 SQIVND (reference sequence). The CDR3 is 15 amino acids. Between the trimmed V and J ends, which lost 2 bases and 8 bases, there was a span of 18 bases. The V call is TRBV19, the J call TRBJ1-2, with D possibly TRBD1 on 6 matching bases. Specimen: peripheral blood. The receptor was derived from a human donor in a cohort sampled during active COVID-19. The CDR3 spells CASSIPGQGRRGYTF. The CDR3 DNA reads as TGTGCCAGTAGTATACCGGGACAAGGCCGGCGGGGCTACACCTTC.